One sample yielded the 5 T cell receptor beta chains listed below, sequenced in a study of PD-L1 blockade in urothelial cancer. The time point denotes: pretreatment peripheral blood. TCRdb's table, derived via immunoSEQ multiplex PCR, lists solely in-frame clones and lacks some. The sample carries approximately 51,000 clones, around 84% recorded once. The material was PBMCs, obtained around atezolizumab (anti-PD-L1) treatment. All receptors come from a man aged 55 to 70 with urothelial cancer.

The J gene is TRBJ2-7, the V gene TRBV7-8, with 13 bases aligning to TRBD2. The CDR3 sequence is 16 residues long. Trimming cost V 5 bases and J 2 bases; bases outside gene matches: 6. CDR1 is SGHVS, CDR2 FQNEAQ, per germline. The DNA of the CDR3 is TGTGCCAGCAGCATGGGACTAGCGGGGCCTCCCTACGAGCAGTACTTC. Its protein is CASSMGLAGPPYEQYF.

This chain links TRBV6-6 with TRBJ1-5; no definite D call. Trimming took off 6 bases at V and 0 bases at J, with 12 bases between the two ends. The CDR3 spans 15 residues. Germline V gene data show CDR1 as MNHNY and CDR2 as SVGAGI (reference sequence). The CDR3 DNA reads TGTGCCAGCAGAACGGAGGGTTATAGCAATCAGCCCCAGCATTTT. It yields the protein CASRTEGYSNQPQHF.

This chain links TRBV5-1 with TRBJ2-7, with D perhaps matching TRBD2 (5 bases). V was clipped by 8 bases and J by 2 bases, with 17 bases between them. The CDR3 consists of 14 residues. Looked up from germline, CDR1 is SGHRS and CDR2 is YFSETQ. Written as DNA, the CDR3 is TGCGCCAGTAGCGAGCTTACGTTTACCTACGAGCAGTACTTC. The encoded protein is CASSELTFTYEQYF.

The V gene is TRBV5-4, the J gene TRBJ2-3; 10 positions match TRBD2. Trimming at V came to 4 bases and at J to 1 base, leaving 3 bases not matched to a gene. Germline V gives CDR1 SGHNT, CDR2 YYREEE (reference sequence). CDR3 size: 15 residues. The CDR3 DNA reads as TGTGCCAGCAGCCGCACTAGCGGGGGCACAGATACGCAGTATTTT. Translated, it gives CASSRTSGGTDTQYF.

The V gene is TRBV4-3, the J gene TRBJ1-2, with 7 nucleotides matching TRBD1. Losses at the gene ends were 0 bases for V and 4 bases for J; bases not matched to a gene: 14. The germline V gene has CDR1 LGHNA and CDR2 YSLEER. This CDR3 is built from 18 residues. CDR3 amino acids: CASSQDFLAGGRAYGYTF. Written as DNA, the CDR3 is TGCGCCAGCAGCCAAGATTTCCTCGCAGGGGGTAGGGCCTATGGCTACACCTTC.